One and the same sample provided the 10 T cell receptor beta chains below, sequenced in a study of identical twins. TCRdb reanalysed the 5' RACE reads using MiXCR and keeps one entry per CDR3 protein. The table includes about 690,000 distinct CDR3 sequences, around 6% detected once. The material sequenced was naive T cells sorted from blood. Receptor source: a man aged 18 to 30 in good health.

V usage is TRBV5-1 and J usage is TRBJ2-1; D could derive from TRBD1 or TRBD2 (5 bases each). The CDR3 is made up of 17 amino acids. Trimming took off 1 base at V and 1 base at J, with 15 bases between the two ends. In germline, CDR1 is SGHRS, CDR2 YFSETQ. The CDR3 nucleotides are TGCGCCAGCAGCTTGCTGGGGTTGGGGGAGTCCTACAATGAGCAGTTCTTC. It yields the protein CASSLLGLGESYNEQFF.

This clonotype was seen repeatedly, ten times or more. The chain couples TRBV20-1 to TRBJ1-5; D is perhaps TRBD1 (5 bases). This CDR3 has 14 residues. Germline values: CDR1 DFQATT, CDR2 SNEGSKA (reference sequence). V lost 0 bases to trimming and J lost 9 bases, with 15 bases between them. CDR3 region: CSARDLGVPGPQHF. The CDR3, as DNA: TGCAGTGCTAGAGATTTGGGGGTCCCTGGGCCCCAGCATTTT.

This chain connects TRBV27 to TRBJ2-2, with no clear D. The V end lost 6 bases, the J end lost 6 bases, and 14 bases lay between the germline ends. Germline loops: CDR1 MNHEY, CDR2 SMNVEV (reference sequence). The CDR3 sequence is 14 residues long. In DNA form, the CDR3 reads TGTGCCAGCAGAATTTCCCCGGGCGCCGGGGAGCTGTTTTTT. Translation gives CASRISPGAGELFF.

In this sample, this clonotype turned up many times. The V and J genes are TRBV12-3 or TRBV12-4 and TRBJ2-3, with a possible D match to TRBD2 (5 bases). V was cut by 7 bases and J by 3 bases, with 14 bases left in between. This CDR3 region has 14 residues. CDR3 protein: CASTYGPGTDTQYF. CDR3 sequence (DNA): TGTGCCAGCACTTACGGGCCGGGAACAGATACGCAGTATTTT.

The rearrangement links TRBV5-1 to TRBJ2-3; 7 positions agree with TRBD2. The ends lost 0 bases at V and 4 bases at J; junction bases unmatched: 8. CDR3 length: 16 residues. The germline gives CDR1 SGHRS, CDR2 YFSETQ. CDR3 in DNA: TGCGCCAGCAGCTTGGAGGCGGGGGTGAGCGCAGATACGCAGTATTTT. Translation gives CASSLEAGVSADTQYF.

This clonotype has a count of ten or more. The gene calls are TRBV5-5 and TRBJ2-1, with no clear D. Trimming pared 5 bases from V and 3 bases from J, leaving 18 bases between. The length of the CDR3 is 16 residues. Looked up from germline, CDR1 is SGHKS and CDR2 is YYEKEE (reference sequence). This CDR3 reads CASSYPSGHLYNEQFF. The CDR3 DNA is TGTGCCAGCAGTTATCCCTCTGGGCACCTCTACAATGAGCAGTTCTTC.

At least ten counts were recorded for this clonotype. The gene calls are TRBV6-1 and TRBJ2-7, with 8 bases lining up with TRBD2. The CDR3 loop spans 15 amino acids. CDR1 and CDR2 (germline): MNHNS, SASEGT. Losses at the gene ends were 7 bases for V and 2 bases for J; bases not matched to a gene: 10. The DNA for the CDR3 is TGTGCCAGCACCCCCGGACTAGCTCCAGCCTACGAGCAGTACTTC. It translates to CASTPGLAPAYEQYF.

V gene TRBV6-1 combines with J gene TRBJ2-5; 7 nucleotides align to TRBD2. The CDR3 sequence is 15 residues long. CDR1 and CDR2 from the germline V gene are MNHNS and SASEGT. Trimming cost V 4 bases and J 4 bases; bases outside gene matches: 9. The chain's CDR3 is CASSVSLAAGETQYF. The CDR3, as DNA: TGTGCCAGCAGTGTGTCTCTAGCGGCAGGAGAGACCCAGTACTTC.

The sample holds a few counts of this clonotype. The V gene is TRBV12-3 or TRBV12-4, the J gene TRBJ2-1, with TRBD2 matching over 14 bases. This CDR3 contains 17 residues. With 3 bases clipped from V and 9 bases from J, the junction kept 10 bases outside the gene matches. The CDR3 bases are TGTGCCAGCAGTTTGCGTGGACTAGCGGGAGGCCGGGTTGAGCAGTTCTTC. This translates into CASSLRGLAGGRVEQFF.

This clonotype was recorded a few times. V and J are TRBV5-1 and TRBJ2-7, with 9 nucleotides matching TRBD2. The CDR3 contains 15 residues. Looked up from germline, CDR1 is SGHRS and CDR2 is YFSETQ. V was pared by 0 bases and J by 2 bases, with 3 bases of the junction left unmatched. As DNA, the CDR3 is TGCGCCAGCAGCTTGGGAAGCGGGAGGACCTACGAGCAGTACGTC. Amino acid sequence: CASSLGSGRTYEQYV.